This entry lists 10 T cell receptor beta chains sequenced from one sample in a study of cytomegalovirus exposure and HLA in healthy donors. Amplification used 60 Vbeta primers and 13 Jbeta primers. Profiled with immunoSEQ multiplex PCR; TCRdb holds only in-frame clones, not every one. Among roughly 150,000 clones listed, around two thirds were seen once. Sequenced sample: PBMCs. These TCRs come from a man in his thirties or forties in good health and CMV-seropositive.

The genes are TRBV9 and TRBJ2-1, with D possibly TRBD2 on 5 matching bases. In germline, CDR1 is SGDLS, CDR2 YYNGEE. Trimming pared 3 bases from V and 4 bases from J, leaving 11 bases between. This CDR3 spans 14 amino acids. The CDR3 sequence is CASSANGGYNEQFF. The CDR3 DNA reads TGTGCCAGCAGCGCAAATGGAGGATACAATGAGCAGTTCTTC.

The gene calls are TRBV27 and TRBJ1-5; tentative D call: TRBD1 (6 bases). CDR1 and CDR2 (germline): MNHEY, SMNVEV (reference sequence). The V and J ends lost 10 bases and 0 bases respectively, with 19 bases between them. This CDR3 comprises 16 residues. The CDR3 sequence is CANLRQVRDSNQPQHF. The CDR3 DNA sequence: TGTGCCAATCTCAGACAGGTTAGGGATAGCAATCAGCCCCAGCATTTT.

The genes are TRBV6-5 and TRBJ1-1; D possibly corresponds to TRBD1 (5 bases). With 2 bases removed from V and 1 base from J, the gap between germline ends came to 11 bases. This CDR3 has 15 amino acids. CDR1 MNHEY and CDR2 SVGAGI come from the germline V gene. The CDR3 spells CASSYGRDWNTEAFF. CDR3 in DNA: TGTGCCAGCAGTTACGGTCGGGACTGGAACACTGAAGCTTTCTTT.

The chain uses TRBV5-1 and TRBJ2-1; perhaps TRBD1 as D (6 bases). Trimming cost V 4 bases and J 7 bases, with 18 bases left between them. This CDR3 contains 15 residues. Germline V CDR1 and CDR2: SGHRS, YFSETQ. The CDR3 bases are TGCGCCAGCAGCCCTCAACAGGGATCGGGGAATGAGCAGTTCTTC. This translates into CASSPQQGSGNEQFF.

The rearrangement joins TRBV5-1 to TRBJ2-3, with 9 bases identical to TRBD2. Per the germline V gene, CDR1 is SGHRS and CDR2 is YFSETQ. CDR3 length equals 15 residues. V trimming: 6 bases; J trimming: 5 bases; junction bases outside the gene matches: 10. For the CDR3, the DNA is TGCGCCAGCACCAAAGGACTAGCGACGGAAGATACGCAGTATTTT. It is translated as CASTKGLATEDTQYF.

The rearrangement links TRBV6-5 to TRBJ2-7; D is unresolved. The V gene's germline CDR1 is MNHEY and CDR2 SVGAGI. The CDR3 covers 14 residues. Trimming took off 0 bases at V and 2 bases at J, with 8 bases between the two ends. The CDR3 DNA follows: TGTGCCAGCAGTTACTCCTTGGCCGCCTACGAGCAGTACTTC. Amino acid sequence: CASSYSLAAYEQYF.

The chain is built from TRBV30 and TRBJ2-7; no clear D gene. V was clipped by 0 bases and J by 3 bases, with 6 bases between them. The CDR3 contains 12 residues. Germline loops: CDR1 GTSNPN, CDR2 SVGIG (reference sequence). The CDR3 spells CAWSVSNYEQYF. For the CDR3, the DNA is TGTGCCTGGAGTGTATCCAACTACGAGCAGTACTTC.

This chain links TRBV5-6 with TRBJ2-1; D perhaps matches TRBD2 (6 bases). CDR3 length: 13 amino acids. Between the trimmed V and J ends, which lost 3 bases and 8 bases, there was a span of 12 bases. CDR1 is SGHDT, CDR2 YYEEEE, per germline. The CDR3 protein is CASSSVGSYEQFF. The DNA for the CDR3 is TGTGCCAGCAGCTCGGTCGGGAGCTATGAGCAGTTCTTC. The full variable domain, in which reference TRBV5-6 and TRBJ2-1 provide the parts outside the CDR3, is DAGVTQSPTHLIKTRGQQVTLRCSPKSGHDTVSWYQQALGQGPQFIFQYYEEEERQRGNFPDRFSGHQFPNYSSELNVNALLLGDSALYLCASSSVGSYEQFFGPGTRLTVL.

This clone was found a few times. The J gene is TRBJ2-1, the V gene TRBV7-2, with TRBD2 matching 16 bases. The CDR3 runs to 18 residues. Trimming took 2 bases from V and 6 from J; bases not matched to a gene: 7. The germline CDR1 and CDR2 sequences are SGHTA and FQGNSA. Here the CDR3 DNA reads TGTGCCAGCAGCTTACCCGGGACTAGCGGGAGGGCCCGCAATGAGCAGTTCTTC. Its protein product is CASSLPGTSGRARNEQFF. The full variable domain, rest sourced from reference TRBV7-2 and TRBJ2-1, is GAGVSQSPSNKVTEKGKDVELRCDPISGHTALYWYRQSLGQGLEFLIYFQGNSAPDKSGLPSDRFSAERTGGSVSTLTIQRTQQEDSAVYLCASSLPGTSGRARNEQFFGPGTRLTVL.

The chain recombines TRBV4-1 with TRBJ2-2, with TRBD2 identical over 10 bases. J gave up 6 bases and V 3 bases, and 10 bases lay outside the gene matches. Germline CDR1 and CDR2: MGHRA and YSYEKL. The CDR3 has 17 amino acids. CDR3 sequence: CASSQERAGGPSGELFF. DNA for the CDR3: TGCGCCAGCAGCCAGGAAAGAGCGGGAGGGCCGTCCGGGGAGCTGTTTTTT.